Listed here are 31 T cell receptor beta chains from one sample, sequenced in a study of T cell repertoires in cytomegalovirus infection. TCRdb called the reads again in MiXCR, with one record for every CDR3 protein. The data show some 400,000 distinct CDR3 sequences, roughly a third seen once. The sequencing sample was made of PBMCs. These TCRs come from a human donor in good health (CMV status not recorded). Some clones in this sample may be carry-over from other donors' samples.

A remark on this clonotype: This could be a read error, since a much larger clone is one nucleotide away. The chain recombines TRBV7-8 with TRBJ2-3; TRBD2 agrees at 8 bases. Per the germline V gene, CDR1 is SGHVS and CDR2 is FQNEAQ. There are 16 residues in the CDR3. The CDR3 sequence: CASSLRGRGALDTQSF. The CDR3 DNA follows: TGTGCCAGCAGCTTACGGGGGCGGGGGGCATTGGATACGCAGTCTTTT.

This chain's CDR3 is CSVENRQGAPYEQYF. CDR3 nucleotides: TGCAGCGTTGAAAATCGGCAGGGGGCTCCCTACGAGCAGTACTTC. This chain uses TRBV29-1 with TRBJ2-7; 8 bases line up with TRBD1. The V gene's germline CDR1 is SQVTM and CDR2 ANQGSEA. V dropped 2 bases and J dropped 2; count of bases not matched to a gene: 8. The CDR3 totals 15 residues.

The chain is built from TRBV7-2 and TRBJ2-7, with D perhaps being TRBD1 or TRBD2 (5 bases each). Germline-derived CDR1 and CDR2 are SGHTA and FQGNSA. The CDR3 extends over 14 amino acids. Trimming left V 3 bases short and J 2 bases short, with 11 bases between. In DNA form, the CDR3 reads TGTGCCAGCAGCTTGTCGGGACCGACCTACGAGCAGTACTTC. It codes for CASSLSGPTYEQYF.

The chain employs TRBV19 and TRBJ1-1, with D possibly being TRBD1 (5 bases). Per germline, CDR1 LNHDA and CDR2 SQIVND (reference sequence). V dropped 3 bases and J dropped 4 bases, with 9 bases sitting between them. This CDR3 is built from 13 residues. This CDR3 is CASSILGVTEAFF. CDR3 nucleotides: TGTGCCAGTAGTATCTTAGGGGTCACTGAAGCTTTCTTT. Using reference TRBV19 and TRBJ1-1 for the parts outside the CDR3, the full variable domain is DGGITQSPKYLFRKEGQNVTLSCEQNLNHDAMYWYRQDPGQGLRLIYYSQIVNDFQKGDIAEGYSVSREKKESFPLTVTSAQKNPTAFYLCASSILGVTEAFFGQGTRLTVV.

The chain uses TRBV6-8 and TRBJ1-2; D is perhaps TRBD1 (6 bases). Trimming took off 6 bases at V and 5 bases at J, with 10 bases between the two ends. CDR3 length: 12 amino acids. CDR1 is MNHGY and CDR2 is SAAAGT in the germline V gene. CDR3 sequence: CASRAGDYGYTF. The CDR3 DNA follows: TGTGCCAGCAGGGCAGGGGATTATGGCTACACCTTC.

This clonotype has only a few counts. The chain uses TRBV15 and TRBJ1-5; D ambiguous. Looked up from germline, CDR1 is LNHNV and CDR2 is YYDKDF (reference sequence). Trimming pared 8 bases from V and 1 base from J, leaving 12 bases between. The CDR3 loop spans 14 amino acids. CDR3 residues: CATSGRWSNQPQHF. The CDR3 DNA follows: TGTGCCACCTCCGGGCGTTGGAGCAATCAGCCCCAGCATTTT.

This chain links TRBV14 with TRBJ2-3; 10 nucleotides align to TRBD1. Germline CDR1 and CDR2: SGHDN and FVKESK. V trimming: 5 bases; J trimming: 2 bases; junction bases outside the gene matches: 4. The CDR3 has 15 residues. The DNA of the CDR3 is TGTGCCAGCAGCGGGACAGGGGTCTTCACAGATACGCAGTATTTT. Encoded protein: CASSGTGVFTDTQYF. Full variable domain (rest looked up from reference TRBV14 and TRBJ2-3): EAGVTQFPSHSVIEKGQTVTLRCDPISGHDNLYWYRRVMGKEIKFLLHFVKESKQDESGMPNNRFLAERTGGTYSTLKVQPAELEDSGVYFCASSGTGVFTDTQYFGPGTRLTVL.

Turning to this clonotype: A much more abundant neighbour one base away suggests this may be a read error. The CDR3 coding sequence is TGTGCCAGCAGCTTTAACAGGGGCGCCCTTGAAGCTTTCTTT. Translating gives CASSFNRGALEAFF. The gene calls are TRBV7-2 and TRBJ1-1, with TRBD1 matching over 7 bases. Germline-derived CDR1 and CDR2 are SGHTA and FQGNSA. V gave up 3 bases and J gave up 7 bases; unmatched junction bases: 8. The CDR3 consists of 14 residues. Combining the CDR3 with reference TRBV7-2 and TRBJ1-1 gives the whole variable domain GAGVSQSPSNKVTEKGKDVELRCDPISGHTALYWYRQSLGQGLEFLIYFQGNSAPDKSGLPSDRFSAERTGGSVSTLTIQRTQQEDSAVYLCASSFNRGALEAFFGQGTRLTVV.

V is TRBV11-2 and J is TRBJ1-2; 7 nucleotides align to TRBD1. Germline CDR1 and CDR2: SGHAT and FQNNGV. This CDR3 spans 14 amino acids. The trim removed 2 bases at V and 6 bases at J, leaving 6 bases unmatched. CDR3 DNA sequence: TGTGCCAGCAGCTTACGCTTTGGGACAGATGGCTACACCTTC. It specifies CASSLRFGTDGYTF. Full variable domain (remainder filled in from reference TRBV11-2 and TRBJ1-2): EAGVAQSPRYKIIEKRQSVAFWCNPISGHATLYWYQQILGQGPKLLIQFQNNGVVDDSQLPKDRFSAERLKGVDSTLKIQPAKLEDSAVYLCASSLRFGTDGYTFGSGTRLTVV.

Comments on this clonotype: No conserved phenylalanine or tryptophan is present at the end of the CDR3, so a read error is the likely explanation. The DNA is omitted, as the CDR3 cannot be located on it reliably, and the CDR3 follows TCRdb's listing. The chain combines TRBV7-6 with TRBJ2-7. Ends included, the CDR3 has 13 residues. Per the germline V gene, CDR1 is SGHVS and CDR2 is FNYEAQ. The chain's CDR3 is CASSLGVWDEQCC.

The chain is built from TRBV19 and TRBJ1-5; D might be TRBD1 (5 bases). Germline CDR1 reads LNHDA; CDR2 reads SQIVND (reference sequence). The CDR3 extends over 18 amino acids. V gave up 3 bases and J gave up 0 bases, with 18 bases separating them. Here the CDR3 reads CASSIRDVIMSSNQPQHF. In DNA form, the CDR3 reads TGTGCCAGTAGTATCCGGGACGTAATAATGAGTAGCAATCAGCCCCAGCATTTT.

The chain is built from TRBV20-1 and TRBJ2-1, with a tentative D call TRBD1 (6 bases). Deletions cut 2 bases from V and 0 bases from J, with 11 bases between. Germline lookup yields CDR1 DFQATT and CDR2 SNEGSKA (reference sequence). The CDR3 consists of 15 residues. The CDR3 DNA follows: TGCAGTGCTAGAACAGGGACGGGCTCCTACAATGAGCAGTTCTTC. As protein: CSARTGTGSYNEQFF.

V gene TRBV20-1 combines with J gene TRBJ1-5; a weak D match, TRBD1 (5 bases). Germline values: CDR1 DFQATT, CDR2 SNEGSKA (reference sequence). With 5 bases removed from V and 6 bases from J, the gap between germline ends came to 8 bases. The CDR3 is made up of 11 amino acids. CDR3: CSAAGVQPQHF. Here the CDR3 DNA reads TGCAGTGCTGCGGGGGTTCAGCCCCAGCATTTT.

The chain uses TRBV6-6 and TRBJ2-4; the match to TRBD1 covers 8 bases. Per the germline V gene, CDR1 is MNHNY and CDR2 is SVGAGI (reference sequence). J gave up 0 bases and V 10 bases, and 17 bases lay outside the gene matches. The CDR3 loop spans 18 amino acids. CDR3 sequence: CANKSDGGQGLAKNIQYF. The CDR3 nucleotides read TGTGCCAACAAGTCCGACGGCGGACAGGGACTAGCCAAAAACATTCAGTACTTC.

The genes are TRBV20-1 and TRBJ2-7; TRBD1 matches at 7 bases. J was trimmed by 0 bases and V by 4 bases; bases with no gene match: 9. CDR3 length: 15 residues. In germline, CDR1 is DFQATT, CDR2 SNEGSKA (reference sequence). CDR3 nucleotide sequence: TGCAGTGCTATATCCCCGGACAGGAGCTCCTACGAGCAGTACTTC. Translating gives CSAISPDRSSYEQYF.

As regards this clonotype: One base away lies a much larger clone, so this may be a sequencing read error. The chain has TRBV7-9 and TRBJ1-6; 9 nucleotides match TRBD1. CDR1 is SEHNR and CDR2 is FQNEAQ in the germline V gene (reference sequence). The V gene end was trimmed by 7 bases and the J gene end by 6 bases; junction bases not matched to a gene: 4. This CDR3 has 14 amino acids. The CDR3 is CASTEGQGNSPLHF. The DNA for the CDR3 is TGTGCCAGCACTGAGGGACAGGGTAATTCACCCCTCCACTTT.

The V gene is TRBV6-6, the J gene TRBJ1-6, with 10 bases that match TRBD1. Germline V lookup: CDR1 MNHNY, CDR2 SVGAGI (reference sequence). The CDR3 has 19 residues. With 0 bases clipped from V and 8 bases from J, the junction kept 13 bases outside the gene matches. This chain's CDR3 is CASSYSLGKRTGGDSPLHF. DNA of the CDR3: TGTGCCAGCAGTTACTCTTTGGGGAAGAGGACAGGGGGAGATTCACCCCTCCACTTT.

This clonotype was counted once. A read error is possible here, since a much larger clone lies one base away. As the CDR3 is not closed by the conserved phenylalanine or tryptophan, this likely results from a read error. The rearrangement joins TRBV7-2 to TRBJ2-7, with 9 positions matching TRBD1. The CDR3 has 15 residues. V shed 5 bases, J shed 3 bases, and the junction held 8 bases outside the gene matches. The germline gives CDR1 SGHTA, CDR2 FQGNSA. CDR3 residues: CASSLSGTGNYEQYL. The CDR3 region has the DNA TGTGCCAGCAGCCTCTCGGGGACAGGGAACTACGAGCAGTACTTA.

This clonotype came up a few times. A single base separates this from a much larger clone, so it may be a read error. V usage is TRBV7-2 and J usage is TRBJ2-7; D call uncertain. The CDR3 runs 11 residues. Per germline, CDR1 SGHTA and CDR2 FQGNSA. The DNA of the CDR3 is TGTGCCAGCAGCTTCTCCGACGAGCAGTACTTC. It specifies CASSFSDEQYF.

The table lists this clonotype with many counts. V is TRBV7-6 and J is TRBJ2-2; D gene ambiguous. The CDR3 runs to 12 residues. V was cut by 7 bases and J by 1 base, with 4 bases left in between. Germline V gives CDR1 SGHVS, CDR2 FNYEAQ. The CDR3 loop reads CASTGNTGELFF. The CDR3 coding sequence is TGTGCCAGCACCGGGAACACCGGGGAGCTGTTTTTT.

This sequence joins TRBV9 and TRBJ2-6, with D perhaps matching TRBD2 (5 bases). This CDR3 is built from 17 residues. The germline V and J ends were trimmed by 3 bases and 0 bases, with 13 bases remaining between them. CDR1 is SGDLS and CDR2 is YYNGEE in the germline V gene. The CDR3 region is CASSGDRAGSGANVLTF. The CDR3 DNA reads TGTGCCAGCAGCGGAGATCGTGCGGGCTCTGGGGCCAACGTCCTGACTTTC.

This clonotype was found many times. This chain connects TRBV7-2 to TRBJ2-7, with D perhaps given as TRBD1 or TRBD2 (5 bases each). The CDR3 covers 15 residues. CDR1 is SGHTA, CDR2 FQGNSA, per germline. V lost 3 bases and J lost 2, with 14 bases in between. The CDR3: CASSLRGTRPYEQYF. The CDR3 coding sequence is TGTGCCAGCAGCTTGAGGGGAACCCGACCCTACGAGCAGTACTTC.

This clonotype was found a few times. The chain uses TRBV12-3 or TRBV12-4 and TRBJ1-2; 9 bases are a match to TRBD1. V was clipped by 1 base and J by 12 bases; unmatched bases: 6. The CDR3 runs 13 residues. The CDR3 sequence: CASSLVQQGADTF. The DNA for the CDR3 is TGTGCCAGCAGTTTAGTTCAACAGGGGGCCGACACCTTC.

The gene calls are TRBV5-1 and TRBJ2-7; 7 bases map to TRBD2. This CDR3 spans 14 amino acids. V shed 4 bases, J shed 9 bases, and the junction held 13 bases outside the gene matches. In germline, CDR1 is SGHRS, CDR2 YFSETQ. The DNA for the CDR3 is TGCGCCAGCAGCATTGGGACCGCGGCGGGGGTGCAGTACTTC. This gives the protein CASSIGTAAGVQYF.

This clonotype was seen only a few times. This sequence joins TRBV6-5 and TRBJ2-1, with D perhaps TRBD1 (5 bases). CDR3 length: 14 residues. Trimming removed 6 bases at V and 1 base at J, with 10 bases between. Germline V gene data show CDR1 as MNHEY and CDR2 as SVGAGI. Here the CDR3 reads CASSIGASYNEQFF. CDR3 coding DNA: TGTGCCAGCAGCATAGGGGCTTCCTACAATGAGCAGTTCTTC.

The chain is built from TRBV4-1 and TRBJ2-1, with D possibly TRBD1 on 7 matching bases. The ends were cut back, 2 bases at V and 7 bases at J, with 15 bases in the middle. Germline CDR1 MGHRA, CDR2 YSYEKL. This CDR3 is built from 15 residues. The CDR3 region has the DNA TGCGCCAGCAGCCAAATGGAGGGGGCTTTTAATGAGCAGTTCTTC. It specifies CASSQMEGAFNEQFF.

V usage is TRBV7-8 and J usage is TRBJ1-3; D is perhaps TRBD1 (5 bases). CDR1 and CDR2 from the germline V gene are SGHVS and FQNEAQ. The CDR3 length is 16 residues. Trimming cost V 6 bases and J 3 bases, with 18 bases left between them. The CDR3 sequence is CASSLTAGSLGNTIYF. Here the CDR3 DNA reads TGTGCCAGCAGTCTTACGGCAGGGTCTCTTGGAAACACCATATATTTT.

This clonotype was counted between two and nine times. DNA for the CDR3: TGTGCCAGCACCCTGACAGGGGGAGGGGTCTATGGCTACACCTTC. Protein product: CASTLTGGGVYGYTF. V and J are TRBV28 and TRBJ1-2; 9 positions match TRBD1. The CDR3 is 15 amino acids. V shed 7 bases and J 4 bases; nucleotides not matched to a gene: 10. The V gene's germline CDR1 is MDHEN and CDR2 SYDVKM.

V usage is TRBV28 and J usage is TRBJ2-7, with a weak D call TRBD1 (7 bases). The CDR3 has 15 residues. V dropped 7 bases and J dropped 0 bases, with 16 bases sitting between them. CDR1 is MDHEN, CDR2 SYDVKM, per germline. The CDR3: CASTPGDRISYEQYF. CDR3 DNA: TGTGCCAGCACCCCGGGGGACAGAATCTCCTACGAGCAGTACTTC.

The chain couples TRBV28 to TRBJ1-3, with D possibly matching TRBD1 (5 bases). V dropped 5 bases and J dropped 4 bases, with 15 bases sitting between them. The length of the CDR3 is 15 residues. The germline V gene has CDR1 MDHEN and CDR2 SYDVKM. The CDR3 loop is CASSLGVFSGNTIYF. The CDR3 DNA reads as TGTGCCAGCAGTCTGGGGGTTTTCTCGGGAAACACCATATATTTT. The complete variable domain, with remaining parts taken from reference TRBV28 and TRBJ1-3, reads DVKVTQSSRYLVKRTGEKVFLECVQDMDHENMFWYRQDPGLGLRLIYFSYDVKMKEKGDIPEGYSVSREKKERFSLILESASTNQTSMYLCASSLGVFSGNTIYFGEGSWLTVV.

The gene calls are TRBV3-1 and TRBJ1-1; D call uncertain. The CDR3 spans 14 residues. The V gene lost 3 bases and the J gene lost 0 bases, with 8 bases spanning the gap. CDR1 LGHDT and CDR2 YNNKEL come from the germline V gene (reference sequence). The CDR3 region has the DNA TGTGCCAGCAGCCACGGGGTCCTGAACACTGAAGCTTTCTTT. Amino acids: CASSHGVLNTEAFF.